This T cell receptor beta chain derives from a study of shared clonotypes between healthy human individuals. The CDR3 has 15 amino acids. From germline, CDR1 is SGHAT and CDR2 FQNNGV. The ends lost 2 bases at V and 5 bases at J; junction bases unmatched: 5. On this clone: The antigen is undetermined.

Regarding the study as a whole: The small donor group covered limited genetic and exposure diversity. Rarefaction gave evidence that sorted-subset sequencing remained incomplete despite large depth.

The assay was immunoSEQ multiplex PCR, and TCRdb's table has in-frame clones only and misses some. The sample has a few million clones, approximately 95% seen once. J is TRBJ2-1 and V is TRBV11-2, with 8 bases identical to TRBD1. Sequencing input: naive CD4+ T cells from PBMCs. Subset of the sample: CD45RA+ positively selected. The TCR originated in a man in his late teens or twenties in good health. Some clones in this sample may be carry-over from other donors' samples. CDR3 residues: CASSLRQQGDNEQFF. CDR3 coding DNA: TGTGCCAGCAGCTTAAGACAACAGGGGGACAATGAGCAGTTCTTC.